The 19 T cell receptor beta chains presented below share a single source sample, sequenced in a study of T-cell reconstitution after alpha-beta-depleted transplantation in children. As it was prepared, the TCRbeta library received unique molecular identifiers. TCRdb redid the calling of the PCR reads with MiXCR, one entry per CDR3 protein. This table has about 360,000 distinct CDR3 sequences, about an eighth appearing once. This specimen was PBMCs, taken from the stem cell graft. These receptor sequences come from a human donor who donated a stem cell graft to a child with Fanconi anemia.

The CDR3: CASSFLQGEETQYF. The CDR3 bases are TGTGCCAGCAGCTTCTTACAGGGGGAAGAGACCCAGTACTTC. This chain joins TRBV5-5 and TRBJ2-5; 8 positions agree with TRBD1. CDR1 is SGHKS, CDR2 YYEKEE, per germline (reference sequence). The junction had 3 bases not matched to a gene; V was cut back by 2 bases and J by 3 bases. This CDR3 is built from 14 residues.

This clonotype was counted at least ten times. CDR3 DNA sequence: TGTGCCAGCAGCTGGGACAGGAACACTGAAGCTTTCTTT. Protein sequence: CASSWDRNTEAFF. The rearrangement links TRBV7-2 to TRBJ1-1, with 7 bases identical to TRBD1. Trimming at V came to 4 bases and at J to 1 base, leaving 0 bases not matched to a gene. Germline CDR1 and CDR2: SGHTA and FQGNSA. The length of the CDR3 is 13 residues.

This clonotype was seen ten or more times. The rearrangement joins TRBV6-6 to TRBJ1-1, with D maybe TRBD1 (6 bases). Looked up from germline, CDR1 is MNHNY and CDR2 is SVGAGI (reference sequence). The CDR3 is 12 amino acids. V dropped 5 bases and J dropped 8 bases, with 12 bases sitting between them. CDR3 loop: CASSVSGTEAFF. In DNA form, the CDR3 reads TGTGCCAGCAGTGTCTCCGGGACAGAAGCTTTCTTT.

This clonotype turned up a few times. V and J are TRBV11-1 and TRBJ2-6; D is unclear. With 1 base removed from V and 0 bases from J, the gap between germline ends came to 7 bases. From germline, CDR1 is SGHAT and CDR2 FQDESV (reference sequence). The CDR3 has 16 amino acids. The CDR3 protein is CASSLEPGSGANVLTF. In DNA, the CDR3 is TGTGCCAGCAGCTTAGAGCCAGGCTCTGGGGCCAACGTCCTGACTTTC. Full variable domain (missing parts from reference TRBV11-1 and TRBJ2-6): EAEVAQSPRYKITEKSQAVAFWCDPISGHATLYWYRQILGQGPELLVQFQDESVVDDSQLPKDRFSAERLKGVDSTLKIQPAELGDSAMYLCASSLEPGSGANVLTFGAGSRLTVL.

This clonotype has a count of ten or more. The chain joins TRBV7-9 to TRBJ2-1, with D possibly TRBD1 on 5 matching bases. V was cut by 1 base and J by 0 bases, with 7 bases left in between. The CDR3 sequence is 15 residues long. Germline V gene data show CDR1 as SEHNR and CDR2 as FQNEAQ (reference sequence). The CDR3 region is CASSLGQNSYNEQFF. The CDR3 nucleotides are TGTGCCAGCAGCTTAGGACAGAACTCCTACAATGAGCAGTTCTTC.

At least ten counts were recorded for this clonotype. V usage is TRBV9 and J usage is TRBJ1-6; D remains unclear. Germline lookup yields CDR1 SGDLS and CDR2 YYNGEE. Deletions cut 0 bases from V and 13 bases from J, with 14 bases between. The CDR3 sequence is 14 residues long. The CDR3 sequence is CASSVEVADGPLHF. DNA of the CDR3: TGTGCCAGCAGCGTAGAGGTGGCGGACGGGCCCCTCCACTTT.

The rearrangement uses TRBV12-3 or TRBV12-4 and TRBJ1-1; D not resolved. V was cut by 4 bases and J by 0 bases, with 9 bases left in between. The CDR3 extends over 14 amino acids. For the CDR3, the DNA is TGTGCCAGCAGTTACGGCGAGGTGAACACTGAAGCTTTCTTT. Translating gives CASSYGEVNTEAFF.

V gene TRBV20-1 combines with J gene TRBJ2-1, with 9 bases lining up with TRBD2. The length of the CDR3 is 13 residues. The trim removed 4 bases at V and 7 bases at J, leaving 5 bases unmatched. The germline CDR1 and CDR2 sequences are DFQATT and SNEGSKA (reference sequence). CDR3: CSAISGGLNEQFF. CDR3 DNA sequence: TGCAGTGCTATTAGCGGGGGTCTAAATGAGCAGTTCTTC.

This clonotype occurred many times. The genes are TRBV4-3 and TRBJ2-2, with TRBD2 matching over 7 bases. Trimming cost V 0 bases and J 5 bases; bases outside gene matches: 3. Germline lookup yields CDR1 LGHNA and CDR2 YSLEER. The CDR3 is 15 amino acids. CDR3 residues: CASSQDVSGTGELFF. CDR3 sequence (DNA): TGCGCCAGCAGCCAAGATGTTAGCGGGACCGGGGAGCTGTTTTTT.

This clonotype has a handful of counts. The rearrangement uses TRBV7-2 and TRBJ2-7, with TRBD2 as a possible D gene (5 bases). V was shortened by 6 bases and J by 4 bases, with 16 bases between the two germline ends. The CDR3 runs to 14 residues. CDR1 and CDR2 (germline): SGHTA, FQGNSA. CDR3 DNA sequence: TGTGCCAGCAGTCCCCGAGGGCAGAAATACGAGCAGTACTTC. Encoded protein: CASSPRGQKYEQYF.

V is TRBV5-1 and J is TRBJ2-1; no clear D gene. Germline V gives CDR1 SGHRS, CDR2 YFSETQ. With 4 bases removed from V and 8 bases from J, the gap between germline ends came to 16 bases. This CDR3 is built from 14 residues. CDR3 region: CASSPGKSVDEQFF. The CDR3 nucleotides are TGCGCCAGCAGCCCGGGTAAATCGGTCGATGAGCAGTTCTTC. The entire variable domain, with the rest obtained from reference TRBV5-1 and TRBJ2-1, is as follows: KAGVTQTPRYLIKTRGQQVTLSCSPISGHRSVSWYQQTPGQGLQFLFEYFSETQRNKGNFPGRFSGRQFSNSRSEMNVSTLELGDSALYLCASSPGKSVDEQFFGPGTRLTVL.

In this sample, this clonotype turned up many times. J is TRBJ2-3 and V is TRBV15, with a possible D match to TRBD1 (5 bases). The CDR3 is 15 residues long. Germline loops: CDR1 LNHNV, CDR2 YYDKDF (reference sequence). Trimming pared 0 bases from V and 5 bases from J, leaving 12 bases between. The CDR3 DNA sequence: TGTGCCACCAGCAGAGATGGGGCAGATGAAGATACGCAGTATTTT. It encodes CATSRDGADEDTQYF.

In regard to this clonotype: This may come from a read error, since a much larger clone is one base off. The CDR3 loop reads CSVSRGNSEAQYF. CDR3 DNA: TGCAGCGTTTCGCGGGGTAATAGCGAGGCCCAGTACTTC. This chain connects TRBV29-1 to TRBJ2-5; weak D call: TRBD2 (6 bases). CDR1 and CDR2 (germline): SQVTM, ANQGSEA. This CDR3 is 13 amino acids long. The ends were cut back, 5 bases at V and 9 bases at J, with 19 bases in the middle. The full variable domain, rest sourced from reference TRBV29-1 and TRBJ2-5, is SAVISQKPSRDICQRGTSLTIQCQVDSQVTMMFWYRQQPGQSLTLIATANQGSEATYESGFVIDKFPISRPNLTFSTLTVSNMSPEDSSIYLCSVSRGNSEAQYFGPGTRLLVL.

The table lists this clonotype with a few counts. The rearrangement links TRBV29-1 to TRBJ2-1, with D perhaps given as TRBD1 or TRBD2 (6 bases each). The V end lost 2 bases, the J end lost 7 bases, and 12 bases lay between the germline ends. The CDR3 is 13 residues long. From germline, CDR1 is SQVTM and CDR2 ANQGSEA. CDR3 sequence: CSVEQSGANEQFF. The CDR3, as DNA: TGCAGCGTTGAACAATCGGGGGCAAATGAGCAGTTCTTC.

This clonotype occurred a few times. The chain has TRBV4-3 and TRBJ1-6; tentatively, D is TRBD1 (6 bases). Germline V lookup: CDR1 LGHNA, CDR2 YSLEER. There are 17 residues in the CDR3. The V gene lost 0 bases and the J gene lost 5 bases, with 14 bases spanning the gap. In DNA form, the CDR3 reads TGCGCCAGCAGCCAAGAGAGGCGGGGGGCTAATAATTCACCCCTCCACTTT. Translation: CASSQERRGANNSPLHF.

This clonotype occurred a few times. The DNA of the CDR3 is TGTGCCACCGCGAAGACTATCAGCAATGAGCAGTTCTTC. Amino acids: CATAKTISNEQFF. The chain employs TRBV6-1 and TRBJ2-1, with D tentatively TRBD2 (5 bases). Germline CDR1 reads MNHNS; CDR2 reads SASEGT. V dropped 10 bases and J dropped 6 bases, with 16 bases sitting between them. This CDR3 spans 13 amino acids.

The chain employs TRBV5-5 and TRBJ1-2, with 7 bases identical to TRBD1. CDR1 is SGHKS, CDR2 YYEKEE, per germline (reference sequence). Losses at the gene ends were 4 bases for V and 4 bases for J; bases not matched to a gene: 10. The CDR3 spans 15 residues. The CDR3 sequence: CASSDSLRQGYGYTF. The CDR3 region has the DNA TGTGCCAGCAGCGATAGCCTACGACAGGGCTATGGCTACACCTTC.

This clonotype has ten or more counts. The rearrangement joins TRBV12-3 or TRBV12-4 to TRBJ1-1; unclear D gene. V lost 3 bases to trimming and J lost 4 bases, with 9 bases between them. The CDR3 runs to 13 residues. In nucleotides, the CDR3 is TGTGCCAGCAGTTTGTCTAAGGTCACTGAAGCTTTCTTT. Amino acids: CASSLSKVTEAFF.

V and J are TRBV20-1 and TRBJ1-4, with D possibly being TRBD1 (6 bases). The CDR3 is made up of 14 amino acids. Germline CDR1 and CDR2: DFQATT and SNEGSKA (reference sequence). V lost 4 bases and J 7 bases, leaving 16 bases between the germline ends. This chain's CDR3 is CSAKDQGMGEKLFF. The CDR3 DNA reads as TGCAGTGCTAAGGACCAGGGGATGGGTGAAAAACTGTTTTTT.